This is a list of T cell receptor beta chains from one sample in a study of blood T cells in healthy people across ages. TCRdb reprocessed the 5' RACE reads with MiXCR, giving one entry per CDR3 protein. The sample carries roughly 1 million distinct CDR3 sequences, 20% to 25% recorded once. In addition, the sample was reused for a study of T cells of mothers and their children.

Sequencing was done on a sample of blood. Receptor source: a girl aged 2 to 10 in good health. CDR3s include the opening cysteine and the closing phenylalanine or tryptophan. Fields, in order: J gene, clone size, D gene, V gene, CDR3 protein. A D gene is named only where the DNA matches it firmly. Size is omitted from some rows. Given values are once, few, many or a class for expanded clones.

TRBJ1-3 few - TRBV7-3 CASSFRQGNTIYF
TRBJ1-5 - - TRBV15 CATSRDPEPYQPQHF
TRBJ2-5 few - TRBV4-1 CASSQRPLGGQYF
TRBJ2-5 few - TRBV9 CASSVDVSEETQYF
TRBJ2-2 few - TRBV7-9 CASSLVGRLNTGELFF
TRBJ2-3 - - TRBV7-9 CASSSAGTRDTDTQYF
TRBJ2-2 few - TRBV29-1 CSVARADQNTGELFF
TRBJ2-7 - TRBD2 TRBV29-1 CSVGGTNTYEQYF
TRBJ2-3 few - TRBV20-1 CSARDIVDTQYF
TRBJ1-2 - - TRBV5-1 CASSLDTDADGYTF
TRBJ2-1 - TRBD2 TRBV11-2 CASSLVSGPNEQFF
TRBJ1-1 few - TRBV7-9 CASSHDPARGTNTEAFF
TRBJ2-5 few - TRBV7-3 CASRSSGGETQYF
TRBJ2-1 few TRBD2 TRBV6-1 CASSEASGGANEQFF
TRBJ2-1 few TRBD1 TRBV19 CASSIETGRSEQFF
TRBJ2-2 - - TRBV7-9 CASSWGLASGELFF
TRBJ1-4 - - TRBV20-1 CSASRGQGNEKLFF
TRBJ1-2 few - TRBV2 CAVVGRPNYGYTF
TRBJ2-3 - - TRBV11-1 CASSLLRGSFTDTQYF
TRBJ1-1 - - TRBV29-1 CSVEVQEGTEAFF
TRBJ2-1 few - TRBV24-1 CATSDTSDNYNEQFF
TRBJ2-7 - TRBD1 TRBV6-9 CASSQLRKNQDRAGEQYF
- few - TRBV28 CASSFIERRAARNHYEQYF
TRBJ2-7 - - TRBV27 CASSLSKTYEQYF
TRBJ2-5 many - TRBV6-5 CASTQGREQYF
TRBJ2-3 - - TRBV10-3 CAISESSDTQYF
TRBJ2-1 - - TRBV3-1 CASGGGGSEQFF
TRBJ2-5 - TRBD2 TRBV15 CATSRGGTSEYEQCF
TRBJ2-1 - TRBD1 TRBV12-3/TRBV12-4 CASSLEPLGQGSNEQFF
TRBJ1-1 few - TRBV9 CASSPVPYTEAFF
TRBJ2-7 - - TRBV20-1 CSASTGGSYEQYF
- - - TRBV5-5 CASSLPDGARVEQFF
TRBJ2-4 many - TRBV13 CASSFRQGTYGIQYF
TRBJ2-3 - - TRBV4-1 CASSLREYGGVSTDTQYF
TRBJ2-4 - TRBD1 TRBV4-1 CASSHPTGVPIQYF
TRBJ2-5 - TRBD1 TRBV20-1 CSATDREVEETQYF
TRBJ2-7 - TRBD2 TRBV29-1 CSVAGHLAGTTYEQYF
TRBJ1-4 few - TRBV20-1 CSARDSQGGEKLFF
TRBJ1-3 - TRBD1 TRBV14 CARTGPSAGSGNTIYF
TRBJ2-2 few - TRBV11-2 CASTTPIGGLTGELFF
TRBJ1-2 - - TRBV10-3 CAISGDGTGYGYTF
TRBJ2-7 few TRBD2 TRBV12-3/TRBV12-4 CASSGLDEQYF
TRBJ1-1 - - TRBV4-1 CASRAGGSTEAFF
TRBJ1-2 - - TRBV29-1 CSVGGDNYGYTF
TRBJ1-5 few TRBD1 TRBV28 CASSLGQGTSNQPQHF
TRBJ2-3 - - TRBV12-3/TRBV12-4 CASSLARGSADTQYF
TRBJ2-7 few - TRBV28 CASSFATTSRWDEQYF
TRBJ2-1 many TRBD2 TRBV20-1 CSARTSGDYNEQFF
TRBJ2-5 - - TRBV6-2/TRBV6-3 CASGGSKETQYF
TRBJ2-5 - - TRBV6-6 CASSYSDPLETQYF
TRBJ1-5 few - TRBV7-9 CASSADGGSGAPQHF
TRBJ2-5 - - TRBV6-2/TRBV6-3 CASSSWSETQYF
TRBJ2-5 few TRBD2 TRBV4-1 CASSQVGLGREKKTQYF
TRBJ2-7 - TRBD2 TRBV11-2 CASNEGTSGRAGEQYF
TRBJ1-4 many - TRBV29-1 CSVEHPEEGEKLFF
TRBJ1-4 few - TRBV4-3 CASSLGRGEGKLFF